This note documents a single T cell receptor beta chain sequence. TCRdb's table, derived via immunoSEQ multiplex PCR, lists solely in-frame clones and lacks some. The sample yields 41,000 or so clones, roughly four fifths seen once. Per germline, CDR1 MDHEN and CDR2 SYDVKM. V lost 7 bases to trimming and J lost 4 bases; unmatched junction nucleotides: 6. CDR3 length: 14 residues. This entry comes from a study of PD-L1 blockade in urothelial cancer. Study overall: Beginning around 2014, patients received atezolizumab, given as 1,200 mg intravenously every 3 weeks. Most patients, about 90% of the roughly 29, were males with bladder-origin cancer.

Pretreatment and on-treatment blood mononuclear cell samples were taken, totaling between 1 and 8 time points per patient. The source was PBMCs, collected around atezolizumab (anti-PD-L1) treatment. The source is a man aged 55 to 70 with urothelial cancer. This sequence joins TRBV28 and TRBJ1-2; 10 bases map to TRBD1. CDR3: CASNRTGGGYGYTF. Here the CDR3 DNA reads TGTGCCAGCAACCGGACAGGGGGGGGCTATGGCTACACCTTC.